This T cell receptor (beta chain) is drawn from a study of cytomegalovirus exposure and HLA in healthy donors. Study outcomes and limitations: Another analysis was done later, and it associated around 15,000 TCR beta sequences with HLA alleles at 0.05 false discovery rate.

As regards this clone: What it binds is not known.

The CDR3 covers 16 residues. V trimming: 5 bases; J trimming: 4 bases; junction bases outside the gene matches: 14. Germline-derived CDR1 and CDR2 are MNHNY and SVGAGI (reference sequence). The PCR contained 60 Vbeta and 13 Jbeta primers. Data came from immunoSEQ multiplex PCR; TCRdb stores just in-frame clones and leaves some out. This repertoire comprises some 48,000 clones; its ten largest clones make up under 2.5%. Sequenced sample: PBMCs. The V call is TRBV6-6, the J call TRBJ2-7, with 7 bases matching TRBD1. This TCR came from a woman aged 40 to 55 in good health and CMV-seronegative. The CDR3 bases are TGTGCCAGCAGTCAATTACCCGGGACAGTTTCATACGAGCAGTACTTC. It translates to CASSQLPGTVSYEQYF.